Listed below are T cell receptor beta chains from one sample, sequenced in a study of blood T cell repertoires in COVID-19. Some clones are missing from TCRdb's copy, which holds only in-frame ones; the method was immunoSEQ multiplex PCR. The profile shows about 80,000 clones, roughly four fifths of them singletons. The sequencing sample was made of peripheral blood. These receptors all come from a man older than 75 with acute or convalescent COVID-19. CDR3s include the opening cysteine and the closing phenylalanine or tryptophan. A D gene is named only where the DNA matches it firmly. Not all rows give a size; the values are once, few, many and, for expanded clones, a class.

-	-	TRBV7-9	TRBJ1-2	CASSLEGQMRGYTF	TGTGCCAGCAGCTTAGAGGGACAAATGCGTGGCTACACCTTC
TRBD1	-	TRBV10-3	TRBJ2-1	CAISWGTGGDEQFF	TGTGCCATCAGTTGGGGGACAGGGGGAGATGAGCAGTTCTTC
TRBD1	-	TRBV24-1	TRBJ2-3	CATSETTGTDTQYF	TGTGCCACCAGTGAGACGACAGGGACAGATACGCAGTATTTT
TRBD1	once	TRBV10-3	TRBJ1-2	CAITKTGGYGYTF	TGTGCCATCACCAAGACAGGGGGCTATGGCTACACCTTC
-	once	TRBV5-4	TRBJ2-7	CASSLPTLASYEQYF	TGTGCCAGCAGCTTGCCAACTCTAGCATCCTACGAGCAGTACTTC
-	many	TRBV27	TRBJ1-2	CASSAAHRVGGYTF	TGTGCCAGCAGTGCCGCCCACAGGGTAGGTGGCTACACCTTC
-	-	TRBV29-1	TRBJ2-7	CSVASSGEQYF	TGCAGCGTTGCCTCCTCGGGCGAGCAGTACTTC
-	-	TRBV5-5	TRBJ1-2	CASSLAGANYGYTF	TGTGCCAGCAGCTTGGCAGGGGCAAACTATGGCTACACCTTC
TRBD1	-	TRBV7-3	TRBJ2-3	CASSGGQGGGTDTQYF	TGTGCCAGCAGCGGGGGACAGGGAGGCGGCACAGATACGCAGTATTTT
TRBD1	-	TRBV24-1	TRBJ1-2	CATSDFQGAQGYGYTF	TGTGCCACCAGTGATTTTCAGGGGGCGCAGGGATATGGCTACACCTTC
-	-	TRBV18	TRBJ1-5	CASSRDNNQPQHF	TGTGCCAGCTCACGGGACAATAATCAGCCCCAGCATTTT
-	-	TRBV5-5	TRBJ1-4	CASSLGTDNEKLFF	TGTGCCAGCAGCTTGGGGACAGATAATGAAAAACTGTTTTTT
TRBD1	few	TRBV10-1	TRBJ1-1	CASNRDREAEAFF	TGCGCCAGCAACCGGGACAGGGAAGCTGAAGCTTTCTTT
-	-	TRBV2	TRBJ1-5	CASSGHPLGNQPQHF	TGTGCCAGCTCAGGACACCCTTTAGGCAATCAGCCCCAGCATTTT
-	-	TRBV19	TRBJ2-1	CASSIFGQSSYNEQFF	TGTGCCAGTAGTATCTTCGGACAGAGCTCCTACAATGAGCAGTTCTTC
TRBD2	-	TRBV18	TRBJ2-1	CASSPPAGVENEQFF	TGTGCCAGCTCACCGCCAGCGGGGGTAGAGAATGAGCAGTTCTTC
-	-	TRBV29-1	TRBJ1-1	CSVVALEAFF	TGCAGCGTTGTGGCCCTTGAAGCTTTCTTT
TRBD1	few	TRBV19	TRBJ1-2	CASSMRRPGRRTGGNYGYTF	TGTGCCAGTAGTATGCGGCGCCCCGGTCGTCGGACAGGGGGAAACTATGGCTACACCTTC
TRBD2	-	TRBV7-2	TRBJ2-5	CASSVVAGEETQYF	TGTGCCAGCTCCGTGGTAGCGGGGGAAGAGACCCAGTACTTC
-	few	TRBV5-4	TRBJ1-2	CASSQITGDRLRSF	TGTGCCAGCAGCCAAATAACGGGAGATCGGTTGAGATCCTTC